The 21 T cell receptor beta chains in this list originate from one sample, sequenced in a study of T cell changes during pregnancy in multiple sclerosis. Repertoires were generated with immunoSEQ multiplex PCR, while TCRdb's copy carries only in-frame clones and drops some. The sample has 49,000 or so clones, about 91% seen once; the top ten hold 2% to 2.5%. This sample comprised peripheral blood, obtained in the third trimester of pregnancy. Source of these receptors: a female donor with multiple sclerosis, enrolled in a pregnancy study.

This chain connects TRBV25-1 to TRBJ2-5; D call uncertain. Per the germline V gene, CDR1 is MGHDK and CDR2 is SYGVNS. V was shortened by 5 bases and J by 2 bases, with 9 bases between the two germline ends. This CDR3 region has 13 residues. The CDR3 is CASSYLRQETQYF. The CDR3 bases are TGTGCCAGCAGTTATCTCAGACAAGAGACCCAGTACTTC.

The chain recombines TRBV4-3 with TRBJ2-1; D perhaps matches TRBD2 (6 bases). Germline CDR1 and CDR2: LGHNA and YSLEER. CDR3 size: 14 residues. Trimming removed 8 bases at V and 9 bases at J, with 20 bases between. The CDR3 loop is CASERTLGGREQFF. Here the CDR3 DNA reads TGCGCCAGCGAGAGAACCTTGGGGGGACGTGAGCAGTTCTTC.

V gene TRBV4-3 combines with J gene TRBJ2-7, with D perhaps matching TRBD1 (5 bases). The CDR3 extends over 14 amino acids. Germline CDR1 reads LGHNA; CDR2 reads YSLEER. V was shortened by 3 bases and J by 3 bases, with 12 bases between the two germline ends. The CDR3 loop is CASSQQLGLYEQYF. DNA for the CDR3: TGCGCCAGCAGCCAGCAGCTGGGGCTCTACGAGCAGTACTTC.

V is TRBV27 and J is TRBJ2-5; 7 bases map to TRBD2. V shed 3 bases and J 5 bases; nucleotides not matched to a gene: 9. CDR1 is MNHEY and CDR2 is SMNVEV in the germline V gene (reference sequence). The CDR3 loop spans 15 amino acids. The CDR3 DNA sequence: TGTGCCAGCAGTTTGTGGCGGGAGACGGTTGAGACCCAGTACTTC. Translating gives CASSLWRETVETQYF.

V usage is TRBV4-2 and J usage is TRBJ1-2, with no clear D. The CDR3 extends over 16 amino acids. The V end was cut by 5 bases, the J end by 1 base, with 17 bases between. Germline CDR1 reads LGHNA; CDR2 reads YNFKEQ. CDR3 protein: CASSTERGTINYGYTF. The CDR3 DNA reads as TGTGCCAGCAGCACGGAACGTGGAACTATTAACTATGGCTACACCTTC.

Only a few counts were recorded for this clone. V gene TRBV11-2 combines with J gene TRBJ2-7; the D gene is possibly TRBD2 (6 bases). With 6 bases removed from V and 2 bases from J, the gap between germline ends came to 20 bases. Germline CDR1 is SGHAT and CDR2 is FQNNGV. The CDR3 covers 16 residues. CDR3 amino acids: CASRGESGTYPYEQYF. The CDR3 DNA is TGTGCCAGCAGGGGAGAGTCCGGGACTTATCCCTACGAGCAGTACTTC.

The chain employs TRBV27 and TRBJ1-1; 7 bases agree with TRBD1. The germline CDR1 and CDR2 sequences are MNHEY and SMNVEV (reference sequence). V gave up 5 bases and J gave up 0 bases; unmatched junction bases: 3. The CDR3 covers 14 residues. DNA for the CDR3: TGTGCCAGCAGTAGGACAGGTCTGAACACTGAAGCTTTCTTT. Amino acid sequence: CASSRTGLNTEAFF.

DNA of the CDR3: TGTGCCAGTAGTAGGGACAGCACCTATGGCTACACCTTC. Its translation: CASSRDSTYGYTF. The chain uses TRBV19 and TRBJ1-2; 7 nucleotides align to TRBD1. This CDR3 region has 13 residues. The ends lost 4 bases at V and 4 bases at J; junction bases unmatched: 3. Germline loops: CDR1 LNHDA, CDR2 SQIVND (reference sequence).

This chain uses TRBV7-9 with TRBJ2-3; D remains ambiguous. Germline V gives CDR1 SEHNR, CDR2 FQNEAQ (reference sequence). Trimming pared 4 bases from V and 1 base from J, leaving 15 bases between. The CDR3 sequence is 16 residues long. The CDR3 DNA is TGTGCCAGCAGCTCGGGTCGAATGTTGGGCACAGATACGCAGTATTTT. Protein: CASSSGRMLGTDTQYF.

This sequence joins TRBV7-6 and TRBJ2-5, with a tentative D call TRBD2 (6 bases). The CDR3 loop spans 15 amino acids. Deletions cut 5 bases from V and 4 bases from J, with 17 bases between. Germline assignment: CDR1 SGHVS and CDR2 FNYEAQ. Here the CDR3 reads CASSARRAERETQYF. The DNA of the CDR3 is TGTGCCAGCAGCGCCCGGAGGGCCGAGCGAGAGACCCAGTACTTC.

This clone occurred once. The chain couples TRBV5-1 to TRBJ2-7; 8 bases line up with TRBD1. The CDR3 contains 14 residues. The germline CDR1 and CDR2 sequences are SGHRS and YFSETQ. With V trimmed by 5 bases and J by 6 bases, 10 bases remained unmatched. CDR3 in DNA: TGCGCCAGCAGACCCGGACAGGGCGCGGGCGAGCAGTACTTC. Protein: CASRPGQGAGEQYF.

V gene TRBV4-2 combines with J gene TRBJ1-1; no clear D gene. Trimming cost V 0 bases and J 0 bases, with 20 bases left between them. Germline lookup yields CDR1 LGHNA and CDR2 YNFKEQ. The CDR3 covers 19 residues. In DNA form, the CDR3 reads TGTGCCAGCAGCCAAGATGAATTATTGCCAGGCAACATGAACACTGAAGCTTTCTTT. It is translated as CASSQDELLPGNMNTEAFF.

On this clone itself: One end of the junction does not line up with germline, which may come from a read error. Additional DNA sequences in this sample encode the identical CDR3. The CDR3 nucleotides are TGTGCCAGCAGTCCAGGGGGACTAGCGGGTTACGAACAGTACTTC. Protein: CASSPGGLAGYEQYF. V is TRBV6-6 and J is TRBJ2-7, with 12 nucleotides matching TRBD2. In germline, CDR1 is MNHNY, CDR2 SVGAGI (reference sequence). The CDR3 sequence is 15 residues long.

The chain is built from TRBV6-5 and TRBJ2-4, with D maybe TRBD2 (5 bases). This CDR3 is built from 14 residues. The ends were cut back, 5 bases at V and 7 bases at J, with 15 bases in the middle. CDR1 is MNHEY and CDR2 is SVGAGI in the germline V gene. The CDR3 nucleotides are TGTGCCAGCAGTCCCGGGATGACCGGGAACATTCAGTACTTC. It is translated as CASSPGMTGNIQYF.

The J gene is TRBJ2-3, the V gene TRBV5-6; D is unclear. The CDR3 spans 14 residues. V was clipped by 3 bases and J by 2 bases, with 10 bases between them. Germline CDR1 is SGHDT and CDR2 is YYEEEE. The CDR3 DNA follows: TGTGCCAGCAGCTCCATATACTTCACAGATACGCAGTATTTT. Its protein product is CASSSIYFTDTQYF. Based on the CDR3 plus reference TRBV5-6 and TRBJ2-3, the full variable domain is DAGVTQSPTHLIKTRGQQVTLRCSPKSGHDTVSWYQQALGQGPQFIFQYYEEEERQRGNFPDRFSGHQFPNYSSELNVNALLLGDSALYLCASSSIYFTDTQYFGPGTRLTVL.

Only one count was recorded for this clone. V is TRBV19 and J is TRBJ1-2; D possibly corresponds to TRBD1 (6 bases). V lost 5 bases and J lost 7, with 17 bases in between. The CDR3 consists of 14 residues. In germline, CDR1 is LNHDA, CDR2 SQIVND (reference sequence). CDR3 region: CASSQRGGIAGYTF. CDR3 nucleotides: TGTGCCAGTAGTCAAAGGGGGGGGATTGCTGGCTACACCTTC.

V usage is TRBV6-1 and J usage is TRBJ2-4; tentatively, D is TRBD2 (5 bases). V was pared by 2 bases and J by 6 bases, with 11 bases between. CDR3 size: 14 residues. The germline V gene has CDR1 MNHNS and CDR2 SASEGT. DNA of the CDR3: TGTGCCAGCAGTGAAAGTTCAGCGGTAAACATTCAGTACTTC. Translated, it gives CASSESSAVNIQYF.

This chain links TRBV29-1 with TRBJ1-1; D gene unclear. CDR3 length: 14 amino acids. With 0 bases removed from V and 0 bases from J, the gap between germline ends came to 8 bases. Per the germline V gene, CDR1 is SQVTM and CDR2 is ANQGSEA. CDR3 nucleotides: TGCAGCGTTGAAGAGCCAGGCTTGAACACTGAAGCTTTCTTT. Protein: CSVEEPGLNTEAFF.

This clone was recorded once. The chain has TRBV28 and TRBJ2-3; 8 nucleotides line up with TRBD2. Germline assignment: CDR1 MDHEN and CDR2 SYDVKM. V lost 3 bases to trimming and J lost 14 bases; unmatched junction nucleotides: 10. This CDR3 comprises 13 residues. This CDR3 reads CASSLGLGGMVYF. The CDR3 nucleotides are TGTGCCAGCAGTTTGGGACTAGGGGGGATGGTGTATTTT.

The gene calls are TRBV28 and TRBJ1-2, with 9 positions matching TRBD1. Germline trimming cut 5 bases from V and 6 bases from J; bases unmatched to any gene: 13. This CDR3 has 16 amino acids. Germline values: CDR1 MDHEN, CDR2 SYDVKM. CDR3 loop: CASSGRGTGIQNGYTF. CDR3 sequence (DNA): TGTGCCAGCAGTGGACGGGGGACAGGGATTCAGAATGGCTACACCTTC.

The chain uses TRBV7-9 and TRBJ2-1; 10 nucleotides match TRBD2. V was clipped by 4 bases and J by 4 bases; unmatched bases: 4. The CDR3 spans 15 residues. The germline V gene has CDR1 SEHNR and CDR2 FQNEAQ (reference sequence). The CDR3 loop reads CASSSGLAVYNEQFF. The CDR3 DNA reads as TGTGCCAGCAGCTCCGGACTAGCGGTATACAATGAGCAGTTCTTC.